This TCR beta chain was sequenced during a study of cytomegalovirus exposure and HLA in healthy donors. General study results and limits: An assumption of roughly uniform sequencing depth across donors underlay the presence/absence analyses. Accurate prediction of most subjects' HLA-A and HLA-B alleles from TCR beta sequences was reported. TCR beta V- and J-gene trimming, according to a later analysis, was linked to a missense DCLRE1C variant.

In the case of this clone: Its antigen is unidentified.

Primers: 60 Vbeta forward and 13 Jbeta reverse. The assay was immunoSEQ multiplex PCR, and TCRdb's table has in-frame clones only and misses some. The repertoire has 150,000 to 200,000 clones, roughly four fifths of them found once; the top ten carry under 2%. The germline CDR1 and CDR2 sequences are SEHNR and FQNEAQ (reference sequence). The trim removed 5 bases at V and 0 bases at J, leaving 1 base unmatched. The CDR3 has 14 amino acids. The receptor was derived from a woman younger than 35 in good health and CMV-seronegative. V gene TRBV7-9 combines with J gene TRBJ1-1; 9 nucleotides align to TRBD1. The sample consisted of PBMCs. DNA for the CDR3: TGTGCCAGCAGCGGACAGGGGCTGAACACTGAAGCTTTCTTT. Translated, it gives CASSGQGLNTEAFF.